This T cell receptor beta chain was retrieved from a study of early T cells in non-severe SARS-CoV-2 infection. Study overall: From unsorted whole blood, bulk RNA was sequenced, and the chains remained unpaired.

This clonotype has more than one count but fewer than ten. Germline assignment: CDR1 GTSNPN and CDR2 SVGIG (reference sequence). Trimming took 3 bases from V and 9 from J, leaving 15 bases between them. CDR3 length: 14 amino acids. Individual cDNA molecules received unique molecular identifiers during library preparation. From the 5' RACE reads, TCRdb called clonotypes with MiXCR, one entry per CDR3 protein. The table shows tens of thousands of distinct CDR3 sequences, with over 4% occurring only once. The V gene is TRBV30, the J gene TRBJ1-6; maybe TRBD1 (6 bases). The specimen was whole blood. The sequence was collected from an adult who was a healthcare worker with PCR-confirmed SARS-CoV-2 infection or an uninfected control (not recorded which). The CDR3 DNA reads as TGTGCCTGGAGATTGGACAGTCTCGTTTCACCCCTCCACTTT. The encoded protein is CAWRLDSLVSPLHF.